This record covers a single T cell receptor (beta chain). This clonotype was seen only a few times. Its specific antigen is unknown. Within one base of it there is no much larger clone, and no base qualities were kept. Library preparation used PCR. Reads for this sample came from an Illumina HiSeq 2500. Unique molecular identifiers were incorporated into TCR beta cDNA libraries to reduce PCR and sequencing biases. Every 1 to 10 million input T cells yielded approximately 500,000 cDNA molecules, meaning each molecule approximated one T cell. The patient libraries were prepared and sequenced with the same protocol used for the earlier healthy control dataset. Within a given batch, samples were prepared together, multiplexed and sequenced on the same HiSeq lane. Per the source publication's procedure: Raw barcoded reads were processed with MIGEC, and single-read molecular identifier groups were discarded before consensus assembly and CDR3 extraction. Clonotype tables were post-analysed with VDJtools, normalizing diversity by down-sampling all datasets to the smallest sample size. To correct batch-related cross-sample contamination, repertoire overlap clustering matched CDR3 amino acid sequences but not nucleotide sequences. TCRdb took the public reads, trimmed them with fastp at Q25, ran MiXCR for clone calling and kept in-frame beta chains. Each CDR3 protein gets just one entry, which takes the most common genes and DNA from the rows behind it. What appears here as the V and J calls and clone size reflects TCRdb's work, not the paper's. The sample profile shows roughly 800,000 distinct CDR3 sequences; roughly 50% of them were found once. Clones ranked in the top ten supply roughly 5.2% of the sample.

To demonstrate the VDJtools post-analysis software, TCR beta repertoires were profiled from the peripheral blood of over ten young patients with multiple sclerosis. Multiple sclerosis patients were children and adolescents aged 6 to 15 years. This specimen belongs to a study of post-analysis software for immune sequencing data (dated by TCRdb to the mid-2010s). Concerning the study at large: The recorded disease courses included relapsing-remitting, secondary progressive and progressive-relapsing multiple sclerosis, and some patients had no subtype annotation. Patient repertoires were compared against around twelve previously published healthy control repertoires from donors aged roughly 6 to 28 years. A subset of samples was prepared in parallel using single-end sample barcoding, then pooled and co-amplified after Illumina adapter ligation.

Overall study results and their limits: Strong co-clustering of samples prepared in the same batch was shown by direct clustering with F measure, prompting a batch-effect correction. Significantly higher frequencies in patients than in controls were found for five or six TRBV segments, including TRBV5-6, TRBV5-1 and TRBV20-1. Significantly lower normalized Chao1 diversity was found in multiple sclerosis patients than in controls, suggesting substantial peripheral T-cell clonal expansion. The multiple sclerosis patient group was slightly younger than the control group.

The CDR3 goes from the cysteine to the phenylalanine over 13 residues. Just CDR3 DNA is preserved here, 39 bases in frame from base 1. The CDR1 and CDR2 encoded by the germline V gene are MNHEY and SVGAGI. V and J lose 6 bases and 11 bases, and a span of 14 bases separates them. Recombination joined TRBV6-5 with TRBJ1-6; the D gene is perhaps TRBD1, from 6 matching bases. Material: blood. The receptor's source is a girl aged 10-17 years with multiple sclerosis. The bases are TGTGCCAGCAGGCTGAACAGGGCAGCACCCCTCCACTTT. Translated, this is CASRLNRAAPLHF.